The clone carrying this TCR beta chain was seen repeatedly, ten times or more. Antigen: not known. One end of the junction is discordant with germline, which a read error may explain. This record comes from a study of blood T cells in healthy people across ages. The wider study: Researchers report that template switching captured about one barcoded beta molecule per two T cells.

The CDR3 covers 15 residues. Total RNA, at least 5.5 micrograms per sample, came from PBMCs. Study-wide results and limits: Per million T cells, the diversity of TCR beta decreased roughly linearly as age advanced.

The use of a sample-barcoded 5' primer and a J-beta primer mix characterized a second PCR of roughly 7 to 11 cycles. Every cDNA molecule carried a tag from a template-switch adaptor bearing 12 random nucleotides. MiXCR was run by TCRdb on the 5' RACE reads, yielding one entry per CDR3 protein. The sample consists of about 800,000 distinct CDR3 sequences, about half of them appearing once. The chain has TRBV12-3 or TRBV12-4 and TRBJ2-1; the D is unclear. Sequenced: blood. The source of this sequence is an elderly man in good health. CDR3: CASRLDQTPYNEQFF. CDR3 sequence (DNA): TGTGCCAGCAGGTTAGACCAAACCCCCTACAATGAGCAGTTCTTC.